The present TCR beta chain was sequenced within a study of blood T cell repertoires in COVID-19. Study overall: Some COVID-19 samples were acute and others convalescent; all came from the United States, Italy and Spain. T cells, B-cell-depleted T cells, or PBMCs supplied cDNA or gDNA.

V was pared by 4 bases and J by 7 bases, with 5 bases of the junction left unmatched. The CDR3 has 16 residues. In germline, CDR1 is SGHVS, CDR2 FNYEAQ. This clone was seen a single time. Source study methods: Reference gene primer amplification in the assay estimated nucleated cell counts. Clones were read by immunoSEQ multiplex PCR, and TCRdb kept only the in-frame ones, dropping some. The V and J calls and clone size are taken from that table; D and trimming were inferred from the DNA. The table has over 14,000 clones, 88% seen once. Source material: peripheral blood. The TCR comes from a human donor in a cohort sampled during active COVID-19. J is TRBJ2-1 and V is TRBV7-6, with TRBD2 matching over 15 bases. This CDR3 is CASSSGTSGRRNEQFF. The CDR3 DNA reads TGTGCCAGCAGCTCTGGGACTAGCGGGAGGCGTAATGAGCAGTTCTTC.